A single sample is the source of the 32 T cell receptor beta chains below, sequenced in a study of cytotoxic CD8 clonotypes in ibrutinib-treated CLL. Sequenced by immunoSEQ multiplex PCR; TCRdb stores in-frame clones only, minus some. Of under 150,000 clones listed, 80% to 90% are singletons. This specimen was PBMCs, taken after 24 months of ibrutinib treatment. These receptors all come from a human donor with chronic lymphocytic leukemia.

This rearrangement joins TRBV30 to TRBJ1-2; D unresolved. Germline loops: CDR1 GTSNPN, CDR2 SVGIG (reference sequence). The CDR3 has 15 amino acids. V was clipped by 0 bases and J by 4 bases, with 15 bases between them. Here the CDR3 DNA reads TGTGCCTGGAGTGTAGTCCCCACGGGCAGCTATGGCTACACCTTC. Its translation: CAWSVVPTGSYGYTF.

V is TRBV15 and J is TRBJ2-5; 9 bases line up with TRBD1. The CDR3 consists of 17 residues. J was trimmed by 2 bases and V by 8 bases; bases with no gene match: 15. Per the germline V gene, CDR1 is LNHNV and CDR2 is YYDKDF (reference sequence). The CDR3 bases are TGTGCCACCCTATCCGGGACAGGGACATTCGGGCAAGAGACCCAGTACTTC. Translation gives CATLSGTGTFGQETQYF.

The DNA for the CDR3 is TGTGCCAGTAGTATTGAAGAGACCCAGTACTTC. It is translated as CASSIEETQYF. The chain combines TRBV19 with TRBJ2-5; D uncertain. Germline CDR1 is LNHDA and CDR2 is SQIVND (reference sequence). V was clipped by 3 bases and J by 3 bases, with 2 bases between them. The CDR3 is 11 residues long. The variable domain in full, completed from reference TRBV19 and TRBJ2-5, reads DGGITQSPKYLFRKEGQNVTLSCEQNLNHDAMYWYRQDPGQGLRLIYYSQIVNDFQKGDIAEGYSVSREKKESFPLTVTSAQKNPTAFYLCASSIEETQYFGPGTRLLVL.

The rearrangement uses TRBV11-2 and TRBJ1-3, with 8 bases identical to TRBD1. Trimming cost V 1 base and J 0 bases; bases outside gene matches: 5. The CDR3 is made up of 17 amino acids. Germline V lookup: CDR1 SGHAT, CDR2 FQNNGV. The CDR3: CASSLVGQASSGNTIYF. In DNA, the CDR3 is TGTGCCAGCAGCTTAGTGGGACAGGCCAGCTCTGGAAACACCATATATTTT.

The CDR3 region has the DNA TGTGCCAGCAGTGTAGGGAGTAGGGTGGGTCAGCCCCAGCATTTT. Its translation: CASSVGSRVGQPQHF. The V and J genes are TRBV6-1 and TRBJ1-5; D not resolved. In germline, CDR1 is MNHNS, CDR2 SASEGT. Trimming took off 4 bases at V and 6 bases at J, with 16 bases between the two ends. The CDR3 covers 15 residues.

This chain connects TRBV30 to TRBJ2-7, with TRBD1 as a possible D gene (5 bases). The germline CDR1 and CDR2 sequences are GTSNPN and SVGIG (reference sequence). V shed 3 bases and J shed 4 bases, with 10 bases lying between them. The CDR3 runs 12 residues. CDR3 in amino acids: CAWRVDSYEQYF. In DNA, the CDR3 is TGTGCCTGGAGGGTTGACAGTTACGAGCAGTACTTC.

The J gene is TRBJ1-2, the V gene TRBV7-9, with 9 bases identical to TRBD1. Germline loops: CDR1 SEHNR, CDR2 FQNEAQ (reference sequence). V lost 5 bases to trimming and J lost 2 bases; unmatched junction nucleotides: 6. The CDR3 runs to 15 residues. The CDR3 coding sequence is TGTGCCAGCAGCCGGGGACAGGGCCCAAACTATGGCTACACCTTC. The encoded protein is CASSRGQGPNYGYTF.

The rearrangement joins TRBV18 to TRBJ1-1; 7 nucleotides line up with TRBD1. The CDR3 is made up of 14 amino acids. The germline V gene has CDR1 KGHSH and CDR2 LQKENI. V was clipped by 4 bases and J by 3 bases; unmatched bases: 5. The CDR3 coding sequence is TGTGCCAGCTCACAAGGGACAGACGACACTGAAGCTTTCTTT. Translated: CASSQGTDDTEAFF. Full variable domain (rest looked up from reference TRBV18 and TRBJ1-1): NAGVMQNPRHLVRRRGQEARLRCSPMKGHSHVYWYRQLPEEGLKFMVYLQKENIIDESGMPKERFSAEFPKEGPSILRIQQVVRGDSAAYFCASSQGTDDTEAFFGQGTRLTVV.

V usage is TRBV2 and J usage is TRBJ2-5, with D uncertain. V lost 5 bases, J lost 5 bases, and 9 bases lay in between. Per germline, CDR1 SNHLY and CDR2 FYNNEI. The CDR3 extends over 12 amino acids. The chain's CDR3 is CASSTLSETQYF. The CDR3 coding sequence is TGTGCCAGCAGTACTCTAAGCGAGACCCAGTACTTC.

This chain uses TRBV27 with TRBJ2-4; TRBD2 matches 9 bases. In germline, CDR1 is MNHEY, CDR2 SMNVEV (reference sequence). V lost 6 bases and J lost 3; bases outside the gene matches: 6. This CDR3 has 15 amino acids. For the CDR3, the DNA is TGTGCCAGCAGAGTAGCGGGGGCGGACAAAAACATTCAGTACTTC. Protein: CASRVAGADKNIQYF.

This clone was recorded a few times. This chain connects TRBV7-2 to TRBJ2-4, with a possible D match to TRBD1 (5 bases). The CDR3 runs to 16 residues. Germline CDR1 and CDR2: SGHTA and FQGNSA. Trimming removed 4 bases from V and 10 bases from J, with 23 bases in between. CDR3 nucleotides: TGTGCCAGCAGCTCTCCCGACAGTCCTAACACTGGGATTCAGTACTTC. Protein product: CASSSPDSPNTGIQYF.

The chain recombines TRBV20-1 with TRBJ1-4; no clear D. The CDR3 length is 11 residues. The V end lost 7 bases, the J end lost 8 bases, and 11 bases lay between the germline ends. Looked up from germline, CDR1 is DFQATT and CDR2 is SNEGSKA (reference sequence). Here the CDR3 reads CSVGSGEKLFF. DNA of the CDR3: TGCAGTGTTGGGTCGGGGGAAAAACTGTTTTTT.

The chain uses TRBV10-3 and TRBJ1-5; TRBD1 matches at 8 bases. The germline gives CDR1 ENHRY, CDR2 SYGVKD. The junction had 7 bases not matched to a gene; V was cut back by 3 bases and J by 6 bases. The CDR3 consists of 15 residues. In nucleotides, the CDR3 is TGTGCCATCAGTGACCCGACAGGGGCGGGTCAGCCCCAGCATTTT. It translates to CAISDPTGAGQPQHF.

The rearrangement joins TRBV6-5 to TRBJ2-7; D remains unclear. Germline-derived CDR1 and CDR2 are MNHEY and SVGAGI. V was clipped by 4 bases and J by 7 bases, with 14 bases between them. The CDR3 length is 13 residues. The CDR3 here is CASSSPFLSEQYF. DNA of the CDR3: TGTGCCAGCAGTTCCCCCTTCCTGAGTGAGCAGTACTTC.

The gene calls are TRBV30 and TRBJ2-1; D possibly uses TRBD1 or TRBD2 (5 bases each). The CDR3 totals 12 residues. CDR1 is GTSNPN, CDR2 SVGIG, per germline (reference sequence). Between the trimmed V and J ends, which lost 3 bases and 12 bases, there was a span of 15 bases. The CDR3 spells CAWSQTRQGQFF. The CDR3 coding sequence is TGTGCCTGGAGCCAAACTAGGCAGGGGCAGTTCTTC.

The V call is TRBV23-1, the J call TRBJ1-1, with no clear D. TRBV23-1 is an ORF; its function is uncertain. This CDR3 is built from 18 residues. Trimming took off 0 bases at V and 0 bases at J, with 17 bases between the two ends. Written as DNA, the CDR3 is TGCGCCAGCAGTCAATCAGTGGAACCTTTCGAAGTGAACACTGAAGCTTTCTTT. This codes for CASSQSVEPFEVNTEAFF.

This clone was observed once. V is TRBV6-1 and J is TRBJ1-4, with 8 bases fitting TRBD1. The CDR3 has 16 amino acids. Germline V lookup: CDR1 MNHNS, CDR2 SASEGT. The trim removed 3 bases at V and 1 base at J, leaving 4 bases unmatched. The CDR3, as DNA: TGTGCCAGCAGTGACAGGGGGCGTGGAACTAATGAAAAACTGTTTTTT. Protein product: CASSDRGRGTNEKLFF.

The chain has TRBV11-2 and TRBJ2-1; D tentatively fits TRBD1 or TRBD2 (5 bases each). Per germline, CDR1 SGHAT and CDR2 FQNNGV. The CDR3 has 12 residues. V lost 8 bases and J lost 9, with 14 bases in between. The chain's CDR3 is CASSPWGIEQFF. The CDR3 DNA sequence: TGTGCCAGCTCCCCCTGGGGGATTGAGCAGTTCTTC. Full variable domain (outside the CDR3, taken from reference TRBV11-2 and TRBJ2-1): EAGVAQSPRYKIIEKRQSVAFWCNPISGHATLYWYQQILGQGPKLLIQFQNNGVVDDSQLPKDRFSAERLKGVDSTLKIQPAKLEDSAVYLCASSPWGIEQFFGPGTRLTVL.

J is TRBJ1-1 and V is TRBV6-5, with 7 positions matching TRBD1. Germline loops: CDR1 MNHEY, CDR2 SVGAGI. The length of the CDR3 is 15 residues. After removal of 6 bases from V and 11 bases from J, the junction contained 18 bases not matched to a gene. The chain's CDR3 is CASSRDSTLYFGAFF. The CDR3 DNA reads as TGTGCCAGCAGCCGGGACAGTACGCTGTATTTCGGGGCTTTCTTT.

The V gene is TRBV10-3, the J gene TRBJ1-6; no firm D call. Germline lookup yields CDR1 ENHRY and CDR2 SYGVKD. This CDR3 spans 14 amino acids. V lost 6 bases and J lost 3, with 9 bases in between. The CDR3 loop is CAIRGRDYNSPLHF. The CDR3 DNA reads TGTGCCATCAGGGGGAGAGACTATAATTCACCCCTCCACTTT.

In DNA form, the CDR3 reads TGTGCCAGCAGCGGCCCAGATGGAGAAAAACTGTTTTTT. This sequence encodes CASSGPDGEKLFF. The chain couples TRBV6-6 to TRBJ1-4; no clear D gene. The ends were cut back, 6 bases at V and 8 bases at J, with 13 bases in the middle. This CDR3 is built from 13 residues. Germline V gene sequence: CDR1 MNHNY, CDR2 SVGAGI (reference sequence).

V is TRBV5-1 and J is TRBJ2-1, with 12 bases aligning to TRBD2. The CDR3 loop spans 17 amino acids. V gave up 3 bases and J gave up 3 bases; unmatched junction bases: 7. Germline V lookup: CDR1 SGHRS, CDR2 YFSETQ. This CDR3 reads CASSSLAGGPSYNEQFF. As DNA, the CDR3 is TGCGCCAGCAGCTCACTAGCGGGGGGACCCAGCTACAATGAGCAGTTCTTC.

This clone was counted a few times. The J gene is TRBJ1-1, the V gene TRBV2; D is unclear. Between the trimmed V and J ends, which lost 6 bases and 6 bases, there was a span of 17 bases. The CDR3 totals 14 residues. From germline, CDR1 is SNHLY and CDR2 FYNNEI. DNA of the CDR3: TGTGCCAGCAGCCCTCCCCTTTATTCCCCTGAAGCTTTCTTT. Protein product: CASSPPLYSPEAFF. Combining the CDR3 with reference TRBV2 and TRBJ1-1 gives the whole variable domain EPEVTQTPSHQVTQMGQEVILRCVPISNHLYFYWYRQILGQKVEFLVSFYNNEISEKSEIFDDQFSVERPDGSNFTLKIRSTKLEDSAMYFCASSPPLYSPEAFFGQGTRLTVV.

V is TRBV27 and J is TRBJ2-2, with 7 bases lining up with TRBD1. The V gene end was trimmed by 2 bases and the J gene end by 7 bases; junction bases not matched to a gene: 4. Germline V lookup: CDR1 MNHEY, CDR2 SMNVEV (reference sequence). The CDR3 has 14 residues. CDR3 sequence (DNA): TGTGCCAGCAGTTTAGACAGGGATCGCGGGGAGCTGTTTTTT. As protein: CASSLDRDRGELFF.

The chain joins TRBV6-5 to TRBJ2-7, with no clear D. CDR1 MNHEY and CDR2 SVGAGI come from the germline V gene. Trimming took 0 bases from V and 6 from J, leaving 6 bases between them. The CDR3 spans 12 residues. CDR3: CASSYSLGEQYF. In nucleotides, the CDR3 is TGTGCCAGCAGTTACTCCCTAGGCGAGCAGTACTTC.

The chain joins TRBV7-9 to TRBJ2-3; perhaps TRBD2 as D (6 bases). CDR3 length equals 15 residues. Trimming pared 3 bases from V and 0 bases from J, leaving 10 bases between. Germline assignment: CDR1 SEHNR and CDR2 FQNEAQ (reference sequence). This CDR3 reads CASSFFGGSTDTQYF. CDR3 in DNA: TGTGCCAGCAGCTTTTTCGGGGGAAGCACAGATACGCAGTATTTT. The full variable domain, its missing parts supplied by reference TRBV7-9 and TRBJ2-3, is DTGVSQNPRHKITKRGQNVTFRCDPISEHNRLYWYRQTLGQGPEFLTYFQNEAQLEKSRLLSDRFSAERPKGSFSTLEIQRTEQGDSAMYLCASSFFGGSTDTQYFGPGTRLTVL.

This chain uses TRBV5-6 with TRBJ2-6; 13 bases are shared with TRBD2. Germline CDR1 is SGHDT and CDR2 is YYEEEE. J gave up 2 bases and V 4 bases, and 3 bases lay outside the gene matches. The CDR3 spans 17 residues. CDR3 DNA sequence: TGTGCCAGCAGCCTACTAGCGGGGGGGCCTGGGGCCAACGTCCTGACTTTC. This encodes CASSLLAGGPGANVLTF.

The chain joins TRBV10-3 to TRBJ2-7; the match to TRBD1 covers 9 bases. V lost 6 bases and J lost 6; bases outside the gene matches: 12. The CDR3 sequence is 15 residues long. Germline values: CDR1 ENHRY, CDR2 SYGVKD. The CDR3 loop reads CAISPGQGLGGEQYF. The CDR3 nucleotides are TGTGCCATCAGCCCGGGACAGGGTCTTGGTGGCGAGCAGTACTTC.

In this sample, this clone turned up once. The chain has TRBV6-1 and TRBJ1-4; D is unresolved. Germline V gives CDR1 MNHNS, CDR2 SASEGT. The CDR3 is 13 residues long. V shed 10 bases and J shed 5 bases, with 14 bases lying between them. The CDR3 DNA reads TGTGCCACCAACCGGGGTCTAAATGAAAAACTGTTTTTT. Its translation is CATNRGLNEKLFF.

This clone appeared a single time. The CDR3 loop is CASGRGNQPQHF. CDR3 DNA sequence: TGTGCCAGCGGCAGGGGCAATCAGCCCCAGCATTTT. The rearrangement uses TRBV9 and TRBJ1-5; weak D call: TRBD1 (5 bases). The CDR3 totals 12 residues. V gave up 7 bases and J gave up 2 bases, with 7 bases separating them. Looked up from germline, CDR1 is SGDLS and CDR2 is YYNGEE.

The table lists this clone with a few counts. This rearrangement joins TRBV6-4 to TRBJ1-4; possible D gene TRBD1, 6 bases. Germline V gives CDR1 MRHNA, CDR2 SNTAGT. V was pared by 4 bases and J by 7 bases, with 13 bases between. The CDR3 runs 14 residues. The CDR3 nucleotides are TGTGCCAGCAGTGCGGTCGCAGGGGCTGAAAAACTGTTTTTT. This translates into CASSAVAGAEKLFF.

The genes are TRBV14 and TRBJ1-5, with 9 bases matching TRBD1. This CDR3 is built from 19 residues. The trim removed 2 bases at V and 1 base at J, leaving 12 bases unmatched. From germline, CDR1 is SGHDN and CDR2 FVKESK. The CDR3 DNA reads TGTGCCAGCAGCCAAATAACAGGGGGCGCGTTGGGGAGCAATCAGCCCCAGCATTTT. Protein: CASSQITGGALGSNQPQHF.